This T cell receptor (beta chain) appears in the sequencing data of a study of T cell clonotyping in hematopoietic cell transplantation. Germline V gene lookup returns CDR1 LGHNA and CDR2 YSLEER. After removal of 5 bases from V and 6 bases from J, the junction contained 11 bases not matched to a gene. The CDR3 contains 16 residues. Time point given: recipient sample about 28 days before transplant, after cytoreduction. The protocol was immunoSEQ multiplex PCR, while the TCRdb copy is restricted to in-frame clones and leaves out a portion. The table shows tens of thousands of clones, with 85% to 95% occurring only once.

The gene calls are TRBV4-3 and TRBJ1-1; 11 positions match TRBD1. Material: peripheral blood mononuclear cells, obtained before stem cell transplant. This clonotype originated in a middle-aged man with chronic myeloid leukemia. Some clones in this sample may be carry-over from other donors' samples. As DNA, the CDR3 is TGCGCCAGCAGCAGCCAACCGGGACAGGGGGTTTCTGAAGCTTTCTTT. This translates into CASSSQPGQGVSEAFF.